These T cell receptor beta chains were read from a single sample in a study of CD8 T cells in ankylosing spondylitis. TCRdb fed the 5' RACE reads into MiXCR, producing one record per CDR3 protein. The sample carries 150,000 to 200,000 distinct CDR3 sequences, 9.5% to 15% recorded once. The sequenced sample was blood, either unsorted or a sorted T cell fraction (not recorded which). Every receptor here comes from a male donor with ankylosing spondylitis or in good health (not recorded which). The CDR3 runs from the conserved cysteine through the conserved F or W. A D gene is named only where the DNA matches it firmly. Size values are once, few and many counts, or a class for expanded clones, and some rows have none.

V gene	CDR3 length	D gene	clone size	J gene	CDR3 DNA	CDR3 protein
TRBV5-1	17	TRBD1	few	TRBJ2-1	TGCGCCAGCAGCTTCGCCGACCGGGACAGGGTCCTCAATGAGCAGTTCTTC	CASSFADRDRVLNEQFF
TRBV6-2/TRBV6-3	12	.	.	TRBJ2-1	TGTGCCAGCACCCATCCGGGCGATGAGCAGTTCTTC	CASTHPGDEQFF
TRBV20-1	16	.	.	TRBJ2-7	TGCAGTGCTAGAGATCGAAACAAAGGGACACCTTCCGAGCAGTACTTC	CSARDRNKGTPSEQYF
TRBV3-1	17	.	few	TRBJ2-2	TGTGCCAGCAGCCAGGAACGCCTTGCGGAGAACACCGGGGAGCTGTTTTTT	CASSQERLAENTGELFF
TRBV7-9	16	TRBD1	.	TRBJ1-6	TGTGCCAGCAGCTCCCCGGGACAGGGGTCCGGTTCACCCCTCCACTTT	CASSSPGQGSGSPLHF
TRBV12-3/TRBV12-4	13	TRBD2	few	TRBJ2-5	TGTGCCAGCAGACTAGCGAACCAAGAGACCCAGTACTTC	CASRLANQETQYF
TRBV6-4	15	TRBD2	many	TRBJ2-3	TGTGCCAGCAGTGACTCTAGCGGGGGGGCAGATACGCAGTATTTT	CASSDSSGGADTQYF
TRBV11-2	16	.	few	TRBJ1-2	TGTGCCAGCAGCGAAGGAACGGTTCCCCCTAACTATGGCTACACCTTC	CASSEGTVPPNYGYTF
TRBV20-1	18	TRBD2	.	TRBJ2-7	TGCAGTGCTAGAGAGTCCCCCAGCGGGAGTACTACTATCTACGAGCAGTACTTC	CSARESPSGSTTIYEQYF
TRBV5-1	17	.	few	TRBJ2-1	TGCGCCAGCACCCCTCCGAGCGTGGGTGACTCCTACAATGAGCAGTTCTTC	CASTPPSVGDSYNEQFF
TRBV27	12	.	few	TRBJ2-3	TGTGCCAGTGGAGCGTCCACAGATACGCAGTATTTT	CASGASTDTQYF
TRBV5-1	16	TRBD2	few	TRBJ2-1	TGCGCCAGCAGCTTGGTCGCTAGCGGGGCCTACAATGAGCAGTTCTTC	CASSLVASGAYNEQFF
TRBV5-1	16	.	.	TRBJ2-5	TGCGCCAGCAGCTTCCTATGGGACGGCCGCGGGGAGACCCAGTACTTC	CASSFLWDGRGETQYF
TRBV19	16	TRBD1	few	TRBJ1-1	TGTGCCAGTAGTATATCGGGACAGGCGATGAACACTGAAGCTTTCTTT	CASSISGQAMNTEAFF
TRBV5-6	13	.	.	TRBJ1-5	TGTGCCAGCAGCTTCAGTGGGGAACAGCCCCAGCATTTT	CASSFSGEQPQHF
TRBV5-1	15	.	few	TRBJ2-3	TGCGCCAGCAGCTTGCTAGCACTTAGCACAGATACGCAGTATTTT	CASSLLALSTDTQYF
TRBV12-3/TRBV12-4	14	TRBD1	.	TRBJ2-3	TGTGCCAGCAGTTGGGACAGCCTCACAGATACGCAGTATTTT	CASSWDSLTDTQYF
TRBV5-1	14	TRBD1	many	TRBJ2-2	TGCGCCAGCAGTGGGACAGGGAACACCGGGGAGCTGTTTTTT	CASSGTGNTGELFF
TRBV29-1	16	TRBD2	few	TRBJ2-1	TGCAGCGTTGTCGGGACTAGCGGGAGGGCCGACAATGAGCAGTTCTTC	CSVVGTSGRADNEQFF
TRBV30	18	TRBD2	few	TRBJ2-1	TGTGCCTGGAGTGTAGCCCTAGCGGGAGGGCCTTTAGACAATGAGCAGTTCTTC	CAWSVALAGGPLDNEQFF
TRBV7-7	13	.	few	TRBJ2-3	TGTGCCAGCAGCTTAACCAACACAGATACGCAGTATTTT	CASSLTNTDTQYF
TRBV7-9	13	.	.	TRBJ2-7	TGTGCCAGCAGCTCCCCGGCAGAGTACGAGCAGTACTTC	CASSSPAEYEQYF
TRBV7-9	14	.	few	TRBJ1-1	TGTGCCAGCAGCTTAGTAGGGTTGAACACTGAAGCTTTCTTT	CASSLVGLNTEAFF
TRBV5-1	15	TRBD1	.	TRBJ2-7	TGCGCCAGCAGCTTCGCCGGGACAGGGGAATACGAGCAGTACTTC	CASSFAGTGEYEQYF
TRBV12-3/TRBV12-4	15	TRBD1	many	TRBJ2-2	TGTGCCAGCAGCTCTGACAGGGGAGCCACCGGGGAGCTGTTTTTT	CASSSDRGATGELFF
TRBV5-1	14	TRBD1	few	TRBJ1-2	TGCGCCAGCAGCGCGACAGGGGAATTTGCTGGCTACACCTTC	CASSATGEFAGYTF
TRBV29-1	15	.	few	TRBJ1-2	TGCAGCGTTGAAGATCAAGAGAGGGGGGATTACGGCTACACCTTC	CSVEDQERGDYGYTF
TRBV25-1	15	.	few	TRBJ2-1	TGTGCCAGCAGTGAATGGTCCTACAGGGACAATGAGCAGTTCTTC	CASSEWSYRDNEQFF
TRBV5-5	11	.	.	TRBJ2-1	TGTGCCAGCAGCTTTTCCGAGATACGGTTCTTC	CASSFSEIRFF
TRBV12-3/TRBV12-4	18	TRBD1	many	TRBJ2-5	TGTGCCAGCAGTCCTATCCTGGGGACAGGGGGCTTGGGAGAGACCCAGTACTTC	CASSPILGTGGLGETQYF
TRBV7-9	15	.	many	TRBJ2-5	TGTGCCAGCAGCTTATCGGTGGGAGCGCAAGAGACCCAGTACTTC	CASSLSVGAQETQYF
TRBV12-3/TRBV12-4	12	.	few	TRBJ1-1	TGTGCCAGCAGTGGTACAGGGTCTGAAGCTTTCTTT	CASSGTGSEAFF
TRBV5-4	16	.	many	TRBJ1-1	TGTGCCAGCAGAAATCGCGGGACACCCATGAACACTGAAGCTTTCTTT	CASRNRGTPMNTEAFF
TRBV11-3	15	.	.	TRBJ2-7	TGTGCCAGCAGCTCCCGGGGCGGACCTACCTACGAGCAGTACTTC	CASSSRGGPTYEQYF
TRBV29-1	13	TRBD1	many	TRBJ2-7	TGCAGCGTTACCGGGACAGCGATCTACGAGCAGTACTTC	CSVTGTAIYEQYF
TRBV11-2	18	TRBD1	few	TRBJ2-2	TGTGCCAGCAGCTTAGGAAGCAGACAGGGTCTTTTTTCCGGGGAGCTGTTTTTT	CASSLGSRQGLFSGELFF
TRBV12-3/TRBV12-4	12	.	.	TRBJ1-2	TGTGCCAGCAGTTTAGGGATCTATGGCTACACCTTC	CASSLGIYGYTF
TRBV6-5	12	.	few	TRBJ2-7	TGTGCCAGCAGTTCTCCCAACCACGAGCAGTACTTC	CASSSPNHEQYF
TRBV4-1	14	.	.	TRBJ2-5	TGCGCCAGCAGCTCCGGGGTAGGGGGAGAGACCCAGTACTTC	CASSSGVGGETQYF
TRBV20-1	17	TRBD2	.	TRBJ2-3	TGCAGTGCTAGAGGGCTCGGACTAGCGGGAATCGCAGATACGCAGTATTTT	CSARGLGLAGIADTQYF
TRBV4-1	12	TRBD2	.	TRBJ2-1	TGCGCCAGCAGCCACAGCGGGGGGGCCCAATTCTTC	CASSHSGGAQFF
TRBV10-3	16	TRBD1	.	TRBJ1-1	TGTGCCATCAGTGAGCCTATAAGACAGGGAACCCCTGAAGCTTTCTTT	CAISEPIRQGTPEAFF
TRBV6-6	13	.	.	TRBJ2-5	TGTGCCAGCAGTGGGGGAACCCAAGAGACCCAGTACTTC	CASSGGTQETQYF
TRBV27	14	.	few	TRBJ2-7	TGTGCCAGCAGTTTAACGGGGGTTGGTTACGAGCAGTACTTC	CASSLTGVGYEQYF
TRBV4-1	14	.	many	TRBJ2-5	TGCGCCAGCAGCCAAGAAGGGCTATCGGAGACCCAGTACTTC	CASSQEGLSETQYF
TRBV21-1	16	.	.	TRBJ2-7	TGTGCCAGCAGCGAACACCACAGGGAACCTTACTACGAGCAGTACTTC	CASSEHHREPYYEQYF
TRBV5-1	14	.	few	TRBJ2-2	TGCGCCAGCAGCGGCGGGGGCGGCACCGGGGAGCTGTTTTTT	CASSGGGGTGELFF